This TCR beta chain was captured in a study of T cell repertoires in cytomegalovirus infection. Study in general: Peptides in the study included HLA-C-restricted and HLA-B-restricted CMV epitopes. It can be stated that public TCR beta signatures indicated CMV infection as well as a matching HLA type. Overall study results and limits: The cumulative frequency of public TCR beta families distinguished individuals who carried CMV together with the relevant HLA. HLA-C-restricted CMV clonotypes gave the most frequent clonotype in two of eight donors.

About this clonotype itself: What it recognizes is unknown.

In TCRdb, the reads were re-called with MiXCR into one record per CDR3 protein. The table shows around 800,000 distinct CDR3 sequences, with around a third occurring only once. Germline CDR1 is SGHAT and CDR2 is FQNNGV. The ends lost 7 bases at V and 2 bases at J; junction bases unmatched: 8. The CDR3 loop spans 15 amino acids. This TCR derives from a human donor in good health (CMV status not recorded). Some clones in this sample may be carry-over from other donors' samples. Sequences were derived from cultured CD8+ T cells from PBMCs, sampled from culture after CMV antigen stimulation. V and J are TRBV11-2 and TRBJ2-1; 7 bases map to TRBD1. The DNA for the CDR3 is TGTGCCAGCACTGGCCAGGGGGAGCCCTACAATGAGCAGTTCTTC. This gives the protein CASTGQGEPYNEQFF.